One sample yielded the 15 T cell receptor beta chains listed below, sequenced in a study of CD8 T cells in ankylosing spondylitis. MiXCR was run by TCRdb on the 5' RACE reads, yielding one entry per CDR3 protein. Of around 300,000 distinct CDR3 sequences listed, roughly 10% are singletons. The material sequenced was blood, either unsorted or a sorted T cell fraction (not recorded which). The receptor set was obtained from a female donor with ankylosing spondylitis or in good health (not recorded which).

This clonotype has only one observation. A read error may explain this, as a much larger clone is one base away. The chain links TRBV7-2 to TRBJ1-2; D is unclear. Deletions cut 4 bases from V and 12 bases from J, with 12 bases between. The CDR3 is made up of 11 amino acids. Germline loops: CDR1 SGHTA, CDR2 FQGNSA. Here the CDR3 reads CASSSLVGDTF. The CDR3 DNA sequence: TGTGCCAGCAGCTCGCTTGTGGGCGACACCTTC. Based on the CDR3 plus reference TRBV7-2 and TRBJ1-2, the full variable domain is GAGVSQSPSNKVTEKGKDVELRCDPISGHTALYWYRQSLGQGLEFLIYFQGNSAPDKSGLPSDRFSAERTGGSVSTLTIQRTQQEDSAVYLCASSSLVGDTFGSGTRLTVV.

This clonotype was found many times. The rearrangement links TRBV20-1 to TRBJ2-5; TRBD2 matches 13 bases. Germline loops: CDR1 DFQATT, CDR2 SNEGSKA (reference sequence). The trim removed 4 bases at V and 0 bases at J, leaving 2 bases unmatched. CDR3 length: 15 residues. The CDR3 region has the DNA TGCAGTGCTATCGGGACTAGCGGGGACCAAGAGACCCAGTACTTC. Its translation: CSAIGTSGDQETQYF.

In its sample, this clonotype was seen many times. CDR3 amino acids: CASSLIIGTTRKETQYF. In nucleotides, the CDR3 is TGTGCCAGCAGCTTAATTATTGGGACTACTAGAAAAGAGACCCAGTACTTC. V and J are TRBV5-6 and TRBJ2-5; 7 nucleotides align to TRBD2. Per germline, CDR1 SGHDT and CDR2 YYEEEE. This CDR3 is 17 amino acids long. Trimming at V came to 2 bases and at J to 3 bases, leaving 13 bases not matched to a gene.

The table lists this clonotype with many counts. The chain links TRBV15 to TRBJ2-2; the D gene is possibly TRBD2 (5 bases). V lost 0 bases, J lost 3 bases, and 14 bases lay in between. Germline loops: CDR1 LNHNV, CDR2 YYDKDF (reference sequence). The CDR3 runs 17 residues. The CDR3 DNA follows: TGTGCCACCAGCAGAGATCTTCGGGGAACGGACACCGGGGAGCTGTTTTTT. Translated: CATSRDLRGTDTGELFF.

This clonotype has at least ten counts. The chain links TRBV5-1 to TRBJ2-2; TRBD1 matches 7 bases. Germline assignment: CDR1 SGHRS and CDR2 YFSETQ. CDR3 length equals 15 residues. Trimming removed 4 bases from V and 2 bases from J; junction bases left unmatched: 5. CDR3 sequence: CASSGWDRNTGELFF. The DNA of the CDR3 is TGCGCCAGCAGCGGTTGGGACAGAAACACCGGGGAGCTGTTTTTT.

This CDR3 reads CASHLPGRSYEQYF. CDR3 nucleotide sequence: TGTGCCAGCCATCTTCCGGGACGCTCCTACGAGCAGTACTTC. The chain has TRBV7-8 and TRBJ2-7, with D possibly being TRBD1 or TRBD2 (5 bases each). V shed 8 bases and J shed 0 bases, with 14 bases lying between them. This CDR3 region has 14 residues. CDR1 and CDR2 from the germline V gene are SGHVS and FQNEAQ.

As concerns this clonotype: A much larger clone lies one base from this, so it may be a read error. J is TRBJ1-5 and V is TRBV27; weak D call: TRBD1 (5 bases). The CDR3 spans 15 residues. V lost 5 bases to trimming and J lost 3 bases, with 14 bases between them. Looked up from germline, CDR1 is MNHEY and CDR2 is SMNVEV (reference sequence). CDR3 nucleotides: TGTGCCAGCAGTCTGGGGCAGTGGTTCAATCAGCCCCAGCATTTT. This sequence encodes CASSLGQWFNQPQHF.

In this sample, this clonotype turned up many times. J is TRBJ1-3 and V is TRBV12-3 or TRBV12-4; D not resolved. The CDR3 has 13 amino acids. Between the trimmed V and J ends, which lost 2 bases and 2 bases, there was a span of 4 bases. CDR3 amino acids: CASSLNPGNTIYF. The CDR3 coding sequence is TGTGCCAGCAGTTTAAACCCTGGAAACACCATATATTTT.

The CDR3 DNA sequence: TGTGCCAGCAGTGTGGACCGAGCGAACACCGGGGAGCTGTTTTTT. Amino acid sequence: CASSVDRANTGELFF. The V call is TRBV2, the J call TRBJ2-2; D gene uncertain. V lost 4 bases and J lost 0, with 9 bases in between. Germline values: CDR1 SNHLY, CDR2 FYNNEI. This CDR3 region has 15 residues.

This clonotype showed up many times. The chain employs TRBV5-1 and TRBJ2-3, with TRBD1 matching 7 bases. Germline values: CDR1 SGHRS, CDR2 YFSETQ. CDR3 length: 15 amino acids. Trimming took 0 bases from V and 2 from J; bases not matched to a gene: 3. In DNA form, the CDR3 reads TGCGCCAGCAGCTTGGTTGGGACAGCCACAGATACGCAGTATTTT. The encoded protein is CASSLVGTATDTQYF.

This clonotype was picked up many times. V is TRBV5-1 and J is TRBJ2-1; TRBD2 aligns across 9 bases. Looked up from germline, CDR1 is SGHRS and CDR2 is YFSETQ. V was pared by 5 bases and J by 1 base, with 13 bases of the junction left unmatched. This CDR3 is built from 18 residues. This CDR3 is CASRSATSGVLSYNEQFF. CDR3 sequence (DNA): TGCGCCAGCAGGTCAGCGACTAGCGGCGTCTTATCCTACAATGAGCAGTTCTTC.

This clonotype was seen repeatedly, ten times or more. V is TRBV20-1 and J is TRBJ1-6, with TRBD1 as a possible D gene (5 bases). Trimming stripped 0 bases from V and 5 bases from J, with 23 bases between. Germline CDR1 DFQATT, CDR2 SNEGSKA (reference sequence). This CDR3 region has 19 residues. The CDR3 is CSARDAKDTSSVNNSPLHF. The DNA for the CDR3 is TGCAGTGCTAGAGATGCGAAGGACACAAGCAGCGTTAATAATTCACCCCTCCACTTT.

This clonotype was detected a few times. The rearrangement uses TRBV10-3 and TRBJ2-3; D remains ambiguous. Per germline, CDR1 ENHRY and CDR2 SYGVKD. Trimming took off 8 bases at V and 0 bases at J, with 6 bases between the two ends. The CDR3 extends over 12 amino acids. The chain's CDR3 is CAIGTSTDTQYF. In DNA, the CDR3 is TGTGCCATCGGAACTAGCACAGATACGCAGTATTTT.

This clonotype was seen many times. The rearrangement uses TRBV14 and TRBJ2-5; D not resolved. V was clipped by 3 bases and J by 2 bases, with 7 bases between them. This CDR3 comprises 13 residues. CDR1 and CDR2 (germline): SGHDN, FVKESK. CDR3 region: CASSQGFQETQYF. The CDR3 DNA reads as TGTGCCAGCAGCCAGGGCTTTCAAGAGACCCAGTACTTC.

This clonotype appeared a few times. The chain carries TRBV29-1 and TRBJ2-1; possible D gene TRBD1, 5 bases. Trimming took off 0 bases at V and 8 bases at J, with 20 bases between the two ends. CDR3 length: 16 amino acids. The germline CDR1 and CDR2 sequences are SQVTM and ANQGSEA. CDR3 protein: CSVEEGPRVVGDEQFF. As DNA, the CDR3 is TGCAGCGTTGAAGAGGGGCCAAGAGTCGTAGGCGATGAGCAGTTCTTC.